This record looks at one T cell receptor beta chain sequence and its context. CDR1 and CDR2 (germline): SGHDT, YYEEEE. This CDR3 is built from 15 residues. V lost 4 bases, J lost 0 bases, and 14 bases lay in between. The cohort comprised adults aged 18 to 89 years residing in approximately 25 US areas. This sample stems from a study of blood T cell repertoires in COVID-19. Here immunoSEQ multiplex PCR was the method, and the copy in TCRdb shows in-frame clones only, minus some. Altogether about 250,000 clones are present, about 89% being singletons, with the ten largest covering 8% to 10%. J is TRBJ2-7 and V is TRBV5-6; a weak D match, TRBD1 (5 bases). The clonotype originates from a middle-aged man who had recovered from COVID-19. Source material: PBMCs or T cells enriched from blood (not recorded which). The CDR3 region is CASSPRGASSYEQYF. The CDR3 nucleotides read TGTGCCAGCAGCCCCCGTGGGGCTAGCTCCTACGAGCAGTACTTC.